Listed below are T cell receptor beta chains from one sample, sequenced in a study of blood T cell repertoires in COVID-19. Using immunoSEQ multiplex PCR, the repertoire was profiled, and TCRdb retains in-frame clones only, with some absent. Here the sample spans more than 100,000 clones, 85% to 90% being singletons. Sequenced sample: peripheral blood. All receptors come from a woman in her 50s with active or convalescent COVID-19. Both conserved end residues are trimmed from each CDR3. Clone size is stated in some rows and not others, as once, few, many or a class when expanded.

CDR3 protein,clone size,J gene,V gene
ATGTELYEQY,NA,TRBJ2-7,TRBV28
ASSPHRGWNTEAF,once,TRBJ1-1,TRBV28
ASSPGLAGVSYNEQF,NA,TRBJ2-1,TRBV10-2
ASSPSTSSYETQY,NA,TRBJ2-5,TRBV19
ASSYSPRTSSEQY,NA,TRBJ2-7,TRBV27
ASSPAAGQGYEQF,NA,TRBJ2-1,TRBV18
ASSIDPGQISYGYT,NA,TRBJ1-2,TRBV19
ASSVQGGNYGYT,NA,TRBJ1-2,TRBV27
ASNKGHPQETQY,few,TRBJ2-5,TRBV19
ASSRSSGRVGELF,NA,TRBJ2-2,TRBV19
ASSFWTGEVNEQF,NA,TRBJ2-1,TRBV27
ASSKQTVMNTEAF,NA,TRBJ1-1,TRBV7-2
ASSFSDQGNQPQH,NA,TRBJ1-5,TRBV7-6
ASSLAPLGSSGTSYNEQF,NA,TRBJ2-1,TRBV7-6
ASSLGQGGGNEQF,NA,TRBJ2-1,TRBV11-3
ASSPDRGNYGYT,NA,TRBJ1-2,TRBV5-4
ASSHDRGRYTIY,NA,TRBJ1-3,TRBV28
ASSQGLGIGGVLPSSYEQY,NA,TRBJ2-7,TRBV4-3
ASSLVAGRGDEQF,NA,TRBJ2-1,TRBV11-2
ASSGRGENTGELF,NA,TRBJ2-2,TRBV28
ASSSGQGSKNIQY,NA,TRBJ2-4,TRBV28
ASSSGPGGTNEKLF,once,TRBJ1-4,TRBV6-6
ASSRRLSTDTQY,NA,TRBJ2-3,TRBV7-9
ASSESRQGNSPLH,NA,TRBJ1-6,TRBV10-2
ASSDDGSGALGSNQPQH,NA,TRBJ1-5,TRBV6-1
ASSSPGVRAEAF,NA,TRBJ1-1,TRBV27
ASTEDPSDQPQH,NA,TRBJ1-5,TRBV28
AIARSEGTEAF,few,TRBJ1-1,TRBV10-3
ASSLGPGGASYNEQF,once,TRBJ2-1,TRBV5-1
ASSPMSGRTDTQY,NA,TRBJ2-3,TRBV9
ASSAPGSYNEQF,NA,TRBJ2-1,TRBV27
ASSLQGSGGETQY,NA,TRBJ2-5,TRBV5-1
ASRAQPNTEAF,NA,TRBJ1-1,TRBV27
AISESTSGIYEQY,NA,TRBJ2-7,TRBV10-3
ASSLSGGTVSPLH,NA,TRBJ1-6,TRBV28
ASTPGRGRWSEQF,NA,TRBJ2-1,TRBV28
ASSDQGLIKGYT,once,TRBJ1-2,TRBV6-1
ASGRTGGEQY,NA,TRBJ2-7,TRBV6-5
ASTHLPGTGGDEQY,few,TRBJ2-7,TRBV28
ASSPRQETTGANVLT,NA,TRBJ2-6,TRBV18
ASSPFGTEIYEQY,NA,TRBJ2-7,TRBV5-1
ASSPGVASYNEQF,few,TRBJ2-1,TRBV11-3
ASSFGGRAGYGYT,NA,TRBJ1-2,TRBV5-1
ASSVSGRTWNEQF,NA,TRBJ2-1,TRBV9
ASSPGLAGGPGNEQF,NA,TRBJ2-1,TRBV5-1
SRQEGETQY,once,TRBJ2-5,TRBV20-1
ASSQDWVDRTDYGYT,once,TRBJ1-2,TRBV3-1/TRBV3-2
SASKGNNQPQH,NA,TRBJ1-5,TRBV20-1
ASTLGRGPYNEQF,few,TRBJ2-1,TRBV2
ASSPQGQGSANEKLF,NA,TRBJ1-4,TRBV19